This T cell receptor (beta chain) was retrieved from a study of cytomegalovirus exposure and HLA in healthy donors (dated by TCRdb to about 2017). In the study overall: An earlier analysis of some 500 of the donors reported about 250 Gb of sequence data and around 120 million unique TCR beta sequences from 150 million to 200 million T cells. Rather than drawing on any new phenotypic data, the later analysis identified candidate immune exposures from TCR beta sequences and the way those sequences occurred across donors. The study aimed to test whether cataloging public T cell receptors could reveal signatures of past pathogen exposure. HLA typing included class I and class II loci at four-digit resolution. A later analysis re-analyzed previously published TCR beta repertoires from 666 donors and added high-resolution HLA genotyping to study TCR occurrence patterns. Donor age, sex, ethnicity and CMV serostatus were compiled alongside the repertoire data. All discovery cohort repertoires had been generated using a single sequencing platform. A later genetic analysis took genome-wide SNP genotypes for about 55% of the 666 donors and used that subset as a discovery cohort. The number of typed donors differed by locus: about 629-630 for A, B, C, DRB1 and DQB1; 500 to 550 for DQA1; approximately 610 for DPA1; and around 450 for DPB1. Besides the first cohort of roughly 660 subjects, a separate validation cohort made up of around 120 different subjects was used. The study combined high-throughput TCR immunosequencing, statistical association of individual TCRs with disease status, and machine learning to predict cytomegalovirus infection status. An earlier analysis of 587 of the donors used high-throughput TCR beta sequencing to judge whether each TCR beta V gene segment behaved as functional or pseudogenic. On average, roughly 200,000 unique TCR beta nucleotide sequences were sequenced per donor among a few hundred genotyped donors of the cohort, with around 19% of those sequences being non-productive. Because of strong linkage in the cohort, four or five DR-DQ haplotypes were treated as single units for association and clustering. The study used immunosequencing to profile the T cell repertoires of 670 or so subjects and linked those repertoires to cytomegalovirus serostatus. Of the 350 to 400 genotyped donors, about 80% fell in the genetic ancestry cluster associated with self-reported Caucasian donors. An early release covering roughly 640 HLA-typed donors comprised 300 to 350 gigabases of sequencing data and 85 million or so unique TCR sequences.

Regarding this clone: Its antigen remains unidentified. No base qualities exist here, and no much larger clone lies one base off it.

The library relied on the immunoSEQ multiplex PCR assay. For the multiplex PCR, a mixture combining 60 forward primers for TCR Vbeta segments and 13 reverse primers for TCR Jbeta segments was used. The CDR3 region of rearranged TCR beta genes was amplified from genomic DNA by a multiplex PCR assay. The amplified TCR beta libraries were sequenced on the Illumina HiSeq System as 87-base-pair reads. As for how the authors treated the data: A later analysis tallied around 87 million unique TCR beta chains across the 666 repertoires, and around 9.9 million of those chains were shared by two or more donors. Raw reads were error-corrected and collapsed into unique sequences by a nearest-neighbor algorithm in which closely related sequences were merged to remove PCR and sequencing errors. V, D and J gene segments were assigned by aligning CDR3 sequences to IMGT reference sequences. For a sequence to be retained, a match of at least six nucleotides was required to both a V gene segment and a J gene segment. A rearrangement counted as productive if the CDR3 had no stop codons and remained in frame with V and J, and every other rearrangement counted as non-productive. CDR3 was defined by IMGT convention, running from the second conserved V-encoded cysteine to the conserved J-encoded phenylalanine. In an earlier analysis of more than 550 of the donors, sequences lacking an unambiguous match to a single V gene segment were excluded. An earlier analysis of over 450 of the donors classified V segments as functional when productive rearrangements were above 56.7% and as segregating when the standard deviation between donors was above 5%. A statistical classification framework was built to diagnose cytomegalovirus status from the catalog of TCR beta chain sequences. In a later analysis, V and J genes were assigned by comparing TCR nucleotide sequences against IMGT/GENE-DB human TR gene sequences. The TCRdist pipeline was used in a later analysis to assign CDR3 sequences and most-parsimonious VDJ recombination scenarios. In a later analysis, every TCR beta chain was defined by the combination of its CDR3 amino acid sequence and its V-gene family, and reads without a unique V-gene family were dropped. In a later analysis, approximately 640 highly shared, low-generation-probability nucleotide sequences were removed to address suspected cross-contamination and a sequencing artifact. A later analysis calculated a clonal expansion index for each public chain from normalized within-repertoire ranks of inferred template counts. Generation probabilities in a later analysis came from a VDJ recombination model fitted to out-of-frame rearrangements, and those results were checked against IGoR. In a later analysis, TCR-TCR, TCR-HLA and TCR-CMV co-occurrence was scored with hypergeometric tests, and a repertoire-size bias correction was applied to TCR pairs. In a later analysis, false discovery rates were estimated by permuting HLA or CMV assignments 20 times. In a later analysis, co-occurring TCRs were grouped using DBSCAN, with TCRdist sequence similarity added in when clustering inside HLA-allele-positive subsets. For co-occurrence clustering, repertoires with fewer than 30,000 or more than 120,000 public chains were excluded, along with a handful of repertoires with anomalous nucleotide sharing. TCRdb obtained this table from immuneACCESS and retained in-frame rearrangements with V and J assigned. These tables miss some clones; where compared with another copy, unresolved V genes account for less than half of the shortfall, and the remainder is unexplained. V and J calls and clone size are copied from that table; D and trimming were computed from the DNA. The sample records tens of thousands of clones, approximately 75% of which are singletons. The top ten clonotypes cover roughly 25% of the sample.

Germline trimming amounts to 4 bases on V and 4 bases on J, with 7 as the count of junction bases outside the gene matches. CDR1 is given as SGHNT and CDR2 as YYREEE, both from the germline V gene (reference sequence). Its CDR3 holds 16 amino acids, cysteine through phenylalanine. Just CDR3 DNA is preserved here, 48 bases in frame from base 1. The cohort comprised around 690 healthy bone marrow donors. Cohort members were all nominally healthy when sampled, although unrecorded immune exposures were likely present. The donor tested CMV seropositive, placing the donor among the approximately 290 seropositive members of the cohort. A peripheral blood sample was collected from each donor, and TCR beta sequencing was performed on peripheral blood mononuclear cells. Genomic DNA extraction from the blood cell samples was performed with the Qiagen DNeasy Blood Extraction Kit. General findings and caveats noted by the study authors: HLA typing was unavailable for some donors at each locus, so association tests used only the typed subset. According to a later analysis, TCR association rates differed among HLA loci, with DRB1 alleles showing the most associated TCRs and HLA-C alleles showing the fewest. A group of highly shared sequence variants was considered likely to be a technical artifact of the sequencing pipeline. The classifier was reported to diagnose cytomegalovirus status with high specificity and sensitivity in both the original and validation cohorts. Because counts were too low, 15 to 20 rarely observed V segments, including chromosome 9 orphons, were left out of the earlier analysis of 587 of the donors. Broadly in line with IMGT annotations, most TCR beta V segments showed up in productive rearrangements about 90% or about 30% of the time in an earlier analysis of several hundred of the donors. The authors suggested that the approach could potentially be generalized to other disease states and immunological phenotypes. In a later analysis, several top co-occurrence clusters were reported to appear linked to parvovirus B19, influenza, CMV and Epstein-Barr virus. V-gene and J-gene trimming of TCR beta chains was associated with a missense DCLRE1C variant in a later genetic analysis, and the association was replicated in an independent cohort. CMV serostatus was the only immune exposure information available for the cohort. A later analysis associated about 17,000 TCR beta sequences with specific HLA alleles at a false discovery rate of 0.05. Presence/absence analyses assumed roughly uniform sequencing depth across donors, an assumption that may not hold. Most CMV-associated TCR beta chains appeared to be HLA-restricted in a later analysis, and the HLA associations seemed to be driven largely by CMV exposure. Assigning TCR associations to individual alleles was difficult when HLA alleles, especially DR and DQ, strongly co-occurred. Compared with the roughly 720-donor mean, donors in an Asian-associated ancestry cluster had fewer N-insertions in productive TCRs, according to a later genetic analysis. Some IMGT-functional V segments, including TRBV6-2 and TRBV6-3, could not be distinguished by the 87-base-pair reads and were therefore excluded. In vitro tests confirmed that a few of the cytomegalovirus-associated TCR beta chains recognize cytomegalovirus antigens. A further reported finding was that TCR beta sequences accurately predicted the HLA-A and HLA-B alleles for most subjects in the first cohort. Only TCR beta chains were sequenced in this cohort, and the absence of alpha or paired-chain data limited detectable features. Correlated functional status among segregating V segments might be attributable to linkage disequilibrium, but an unknown experimental factor could not be ruled out. Compared with equally common non-associated chains, HLA-associated TCR beta chains in a later analysis were more clonally expanded and had lower generation probabilities. A total of around 150 TCR beta chains were listed by the study as associated with cytomegalovirus. Most TCR sequences were seen in very few donors, while some public TCRs were found in many individuals.

Recombination connected TRBV5-4 to TRBJ2-5; 13 bases in between match TRBD2. Sequenced: PBMCs. The sequence was obtained from a man aged 50-60 years in good health and CMV-seropositive. CDR3 region: CASSPTSGRGTETQYF. In nucleotides, the sequence is TGTGCCAGCAGCCCTACTAGCGGGAGGGGTACAGAGACCCAGTACTTC.